These 27 T cell receptor beta chains originate from one sample sequenced in a study of cytomegalovirus exposure and HLA in healthy donors. The PCR employed 60 Vbeta primers together with 13 Jbeta primers. Method: immunoSEQ multiplex PCR; TCRdb's copy keeps in-frame clones and lacks some. The sample table sets out about 200,000 clones. Sequencing was carried out using PBMCs. These receptors all stem from a young man in good health and CMV-seronegative.

This sequence joins TRBV10-2 and TRBJ2-3; D is unresolved. There are 13 residues in the CDR3. Per the germline V gene, CDR1 is WSHSY and CDR2 is SAAADI. The germline V and J ends were trimmed by 0 bases and 14 bases, with 15 bases remaining between them. The CDR3 loop is CASSESTLTFGYF. CDR3 nucleotides: TGCGCCAGCAGTGAGTCAACCTTAACCTTCGGGTATTTT.

This sequence joins TRBV28 and TRBJ2-7; 12 positions agree with TRBD2. The CDR3 extends over 16 amino acids. The ends lost 6 bases at V and 3 bases at J; junction bases unmatched: 9. Per the germline V gene, CDR1 is MDHEN and CDR2 is SYDVKM. CDR3 region: CASSYVLAGGNYEQYF. In nucleotides, the CDR3 is TGTGCCAGCAGCTACGTGCTAGCGGGAGGGAACTACGAGCAGTACTTC.

V usage is TRBV4-2 and J usage is TRBJ1-4, with D possibly matching TRBD1 (6 bases). Germline CDR1 is LGHNA and CDR2 is YNFKEQ. Trimming took off 4 bases at V and 3 bases at J, with 15 bases between the two ends. This CDR3 has 16 amino acids. CDR3 sequence: CASSPTSDRSNEKLFF. The CDR3 bases are TGTGCCAGCAGCCCCACCTCCGACAGGTCTAATGAAAAACTGTTTTTT.

V usage is TRBV5-1 and J usage is TRBJ2-7, with TRBD2 matching over 15 bases. Germline CDR1 and CDR2: SGHRS and YFSETQ. CDR3 length: 15 residues. The V and J ends lost 4 bases and 3 bases, in that order; junction bases with no gene match: 2. CDR3 nucleotide sequence: TGCGCCAGCAGCGGACTAGCGGGAGGGATCTACGAGCAGTACTTC. Its translation is CASSGLAGGIYEQYF.

The genes are TRBV9 and TRBJ2-2; TRBD1 aligns across 8 bases. This CDR3 contains 15 residues. Trimming took 2 bases from V and 0 from J; bases not matched to a gene: 0. Germline CDR1 and CDR2: SGDLS and YYNGEE. This CDR3 reads CASSVTGANTGELFF. The CDR3 nucleotides read TGTGCCAGCAGCGTGACAGGGGCGAACACCGGGGAGCTGTTTTTT.

The chain couples TRBV11-3 to TRBJ2-1, with D possibly being TRBD1 (7 bases). The length of the CDR3 is 15 residues. The V gene's germline CDR1 is SGHNT and CDR2 YENEEA. The V and J ends lost 2 bases and 6 bases respectively, with 14 bases between them. Here the CDR3 DNA reads TGTGCCAGCAGCTTAACGGAGGGGGCGGGCAATGAGCAGTTCTTC. Amino acids: CASSLTEGAGNEQFF.

This sequence joins TRBV2 and TRBJ1-6; 7 bases are shared with TRBD1. V lost 2 bases and J lost 7; bases outside the gene matches: 5. The CDR3 has 15 amino acids. Germline CDR1 and CDR2: SNHLY and FYNNEI. The CDR3 bases are TGTGCCAGCAGTGAATTAGGGGGCGCGAATTCACCCCTCCACTTT. Translated: CASSELGGANSPLHF.

The chain combines TRBV15 with TRBJ2-2; 7 bases map to TRBD2. The CDR3 runs 17 residues. Germline CDR1 and CDR2: LNHNV and YYDKDF (reference sequence). The V gene end was trimmed by 1 base and the J gene end by 5 bases; junction bases not matched to a gene: 10. In nucleotides, the CDR3 is TGTGCCACCAGCAGAGGGGTTGCGGGAGTAGGTACCGGGGAGCTGTTTTTT. This encodes CATSRGVAGVGTGELFF.

This rearrangement joins TRBV30 to TRBJ1-5, with a tentative D call TRBD1 (5 bases). Trimming pared 4 bases from V and 5 bases from J, leaving 15 bases between. The CDR3 runs 14 residues. The germline V gene encodes CDR1 GTSNPN and CDR2 SVGIG (reference sequence). The CDR3, as DNA: TGTGCCTGGACCAACACAGGCGTTCATCAGCCCCAGCATTTT. Its translation: CAWTNTGVHQPQHF.

The chain uses TRBV18 and TRBJ2-1; 14 bases fit TRBD2. The CDR3 totals 19 residues. Germline-derived CDR1 and CDR2 are KGHSH and LQKENI. Trimming at V came to 3 bases and at J to 4 bases, leaving 11 bases not matched to a gene. In nucleotides, the CDR3 is TGTGCCAGCTCACCCCCGGGACTAGCGGGAGATCTCACGTACAATGAGCAGTTCTTC. The encoded protein is CASSPPGLAGDLTYNEQFF.

The rearrangement links TRBV7-2 to TRBJ2-1; possible D gene TRBD2, 5 bases. The CDR3 has 15 amino acids. V lost 1 base, J lost 7 bases, and 14 bases lay in between. Germline V gene sequence: CDR1 SGHTA, CDR2 FQGNSA. The CDR3 DNA reads as TGTGCCAGCAGCTTAGGGCGGGCTTTTGAGAATGAGCAGTTCTTC. Translation gives CASSLGRAFENEQFF.

This rearrangement joins TRBV5-4 to TRBJ1-4; 10 positions match TRBD1. V gave up 0 bases and J gave up 7 bases; unmatched junction bases: 3. The CDR3 totals 15 residues. Germline CDR1 reads SGHNT; CDR2 reads YYREEE (reference sequence). CDR3 in DNA: TGTGCCAGCAGCTTGGGCGGGACAGGGGCTGAAAAACTGTTTTTT. Protein: CASSLGGTGAEKLFF.

The V and J genes are TRBV7-9 and TRBJ2-2, with 9 bases identical to TRBD2. From germline, CDR1 is SEHNR and CDR2 FQNEAQ (reference sequence). The CDR3 sequence is 15 residues long. J gave up 5 bases and V 3 bases, and 4 bases lay outside the gene matches. CDR3 sequence (DNA): TGTGCCAGCAGCTTGGGGCGGGGGGGGACCGGGGAGCTGTTTTTT. Translating it yields CASSLGRGGTGELFF.

V gene TRBV10-3 combines with J gene TRBJ2-1; possible D gene TRBD1, 5 bases. Germline V gives CDR1 ENHRY, CDR2 SYGVKD. The CDR3 spans 13 residues. The germline V and J ends were trimmed by 6 bases and 5 bases, with 11 bases remaining between them. The CDR3: CAISQGGDNEQFF. The DNA of the CDR3 is TGTGCCATCAGCCAGGGTGGGGACAATGAGCAGTTCTTC.

The V call is TRBV18, the J call TRBJ2-2; D gene unclear. Germline CDR1 and CDR2: KGHSH and LQKENI. The CDR3 totals 15 residues. V lost 3 bases to trimming and J lost 1 base, with 9 bases between them. This CDR3 reads CASSPAQLNTGELFF. CDR3 coding DNA: TGTGCCAGCTCACCGGCACAGCTGAACACCGGGGAGCTGTTTTTT.

This sequence joins TRBV18 and TRBJ2-2; no reliable D call. Trimming removed 2 bases from V and 5 bases from J, with 6 bases in between. The germline CDR1 and CDR2 sequences are KGHSH and LQKENI. This CDR3 contains 13 residues. CDR3 DNA: TGTGCCAGCTCACCATCAGAAACCGGGGAGCTGTTTTTT. Translation: CASSPSETGELFF.

CDR3 protein: CASNSNTEAFF. CDR3 bases: TGCGCCAGCAATAGCAACACTGAAGCTTTCTTT. The chain couples TRBV5-1 to TRBJ1-1, with unresolved D. Germline V gene lookup returns CDR1 SGHRS and CDR2 YFSETQ. The CDR3 is 11 amino acids. With 6 bases removed from V and 2 bases from J, the gap between germline ends came to 5 bases.

The chain joins TRBV19 to TRBJ1-1, with a possible D match to TRBD1 (5 bases). Germline CDR1 is LNHDA and CDR2 is SQIVND (reference sequence). The ends were cut back, 7 bases at V and 1 base at J, with 19 bases in the middle. The CDR3 is made up of 16 amino acids. CDR3 nucleotide sequence: TGTGCCAGTACCCATACCTGGGGGAGGGCGAACACTGAAGCTTTCTTT. Translation gives CASTHTWGRANTEAFF. Looking up the rest from reference TRBV19 and TRBJ1-1 gives the full variable domain: DGGITQSPKYLFRKEGQNVTLSCEQNLNHDAMYWYRQDPGQGLRLIYYSQIVNDFQKGDIAEGYSVSREKKESFPLTVTSAQKNPTAFYLCASTHTWGRANTEAFFGQGTRLTVV.

The V and J genes are TRBV9 and TRBJ2-3, with 7 positions matching TRBD1. CDR1 is SGDLS, CDR2 YYNGEE, per germline. V lost 3 bases, J lost 1 base, and 2 bases stayed unmatched. This CDR3 has 14 amino acids. CDR3 sequence reads: CASSDDRGTDTQYF. In nucleotides, the CDR3 is TGTGCCAGCAGCGACGACAGGGGCACAGATACGCAGTATTTT. Together with reference TRBV9 and TRBJ2-3, the CDR3 gives the full variable domain: DSGVTQTPKHLITATGQRVTLRCSPRSGDLSVYWYQQSLDQGLQFLIQYYNGEERAKGNILERFSAQQFPDLHSELNLSSLELGDSALYFCASSDDRGTDTQYFGPGTRLTVL.

This chain links TRBV6-4 with TRBJ2-5, with D possibly matching TRBD2 (5 bases). The germline gives CDR1 MRHNA, CDR2 SNTAGT. V was trimmed by 6 bases and J by 5 bases, leaving 16 bases between them. This CDR3 region has 14 residues. The CDR3 DNA sequence: TGTGCCAGCAGCCCACGAGAGGGCGGGGAGACCCAGTACTTC. Translation: CASSPREGGETQYF.

V is TRBV18 and J is TRBJ1-3; 8 nucleotides align to TRBD1. The ends lost 3 bases at V and 2 bases at J; junction bases unmatched: 9. CDR1 and CDR2 (germline): KGHSH, LQKENI. The CDR3 is 17 amino acids. The CDR3: CASSPWGQEGPGNTIYF. CDR3 sequence (DNA): TGTGCCAGCTCACCCTGGGGACAGGAGGGTCCTGGAAACACCATATATTTT.

This chain joins TRBV9 and TRBJ2-2; D may be TRBD2 (7 bases). CDR3 length: 20 amino acids. Trimming removed 2 bases from V and 0 bases from J, with 23 bases in between. Germline lookup yields CDR1 SGDLS and CDR2 YYNGEE. This chain's CDR3 is CASSVVRGGRAPPNTGELFF. Written as DNA, the CDR3 is TGTGCCAGCAGCGTGGTTAGGGGGGGGCGGGCCCCTCCGAACACCGGGGAGCTGTTTTTT.

The chain carries TRBV28 and TRBJ2-7; maybe TRBD2 (5 bases). The CDR3 length is 14 residues. Trimming took 3 bases from V and 4 from J, leaving 13 bases between them. Germline loops: CDR1 MDHEN, CDR2 SYDVKM. The CDR3 coding sequence is TGTGCCAGCAGTTTCTACGCGGGTGAATACGAGCAGTACTTC. Translated: CASSFYAGEYEQYF.

The CDR3 region has the DNA TGCGCCAGCAGCTCCGGACAGCCGAACACTGAAGCTTTCTTT. The encoded protein is CASSSGQPNTEAFF. The gene calls are TRBV5-1 and TRBJ1-1; TRBD1 is a possible D gene (6 bases). V was pared by 3 bases and J by 1 base, with 10 bases between. CDR3 size: 14 residues. CDR1 SGHRS and CDR2 YFSETQ come from the germline V gene.

The chain joins TRBV6-5 to TRBJ2-1; D perhaps matches TRBD2 (6 bases). Trimming cost V 4 bases and J 3 bases, with 13 bases left between them. Germline assignment: CDR1 MNHEY and CDR2 SVGAGI. The length of the CDR3 is 15 residues. The CDR3 spells CASSSASAGYNEQFF. CDR3 nucleotide sequence: TGTGCCAGCAGTTCCGCTAGCGCCGGCTACAATGAGCAGTTCTTC.

CDR3 in DNA: TGTGCCAGCAGTGGCTCCCAGGACAGGGAGTATTTT. Its protein is CASSGSQDREYF. This sequence joins TRBV6-1 and TRBJ2-3; 8 bases map to TRBD1. The germline V gene has CDR1 MNHNS and CDR2 SASEGT. The CDR3 sequence is 12 residues long. J gave up 13 bases and V 4 bases, and 7 bases lay outside the gene matches.

The chain employs TRBV7-2 and TRBJ2-7; no clear D gene. Germline CDR1 SGHTA, CDR2 FQGNSA. The V end lost 5 bases, the J end lost 2 bases, and 7 bases lay between the germline ends. This CDR3 spans 12 amino acids. The CDR3 sequence: CASSPQAYEQYF. The CDR3 nucleotides are TGTGCCAGCAGCCCCCAGGCCTACGAGCAGTACTTC. The full variable domain, rest sourced from reference TRBV7-2 and TRBJ2-7, is GAGVSQSPSNKVTEKGKDVELRCDPISGHTALYWYRQSLGQGLEFLIYFQGNSAPDKSGLPSDRFSAERTGGSVSTLTIQRTQQEDSAVYLCASSPQAYEQYFGPGTRLTVT.